A single sample gave rise to the 4 T cell receptor beta chains below, sequenced in a study of OX40 agonist ivuxolimab in advanced cancers. Method: immunoSEQ multiplex PCR; TCRdb's copy keeps in-frame clones and lacks some. The sample records tens of thousands of clones, under 90% being singletons. The material sequenced was CD4+ or CD8+ T cells sorted from blood, taken in a trial of the OX40 agonist ivuxolimab. Every receptor here comes from an adult with an advanced solid tumor such as melanoma, head and neck, liver or kidney cancer.

The J gene is TRBJ1-4, the V gene TRBV11-2; D is possibly TRBD1 (6 bases). Germline-derived CDR1 and CDR2 are SGHAT and FQNNGV. The CDR3 contains 16 residues. V lost 5 bases to trimming and J lost 0 bases, with 13 bases between them. The CDR3 sequence is CASSLGTGPTNEKLFF. The CDR3 bases are TGTGCCAGCAGCCTGGGAACAGGGCCAACTAATGAAAAACTGTTTTTT.

The gene calls are TRBV6-5 and TRBJ2-1; D gene ambiguous. The CDR3 consists of 16 residues. The V end was cut by 4 bases, the J end by 0 bases, with 13 bases between. The V gene's germline CDR1 is MNHEY and CDR2 SVGAGI. CDR3 residues: CASSSNPEISYNEQFF. CDR3 DNA: TGTGCCAGCAGTTCCAACCCGGAAATCTCCTACAATGAGCAGTTCTTC.

This clone was detected only once. The chain has TRBV5-1 and TRBJ1-1, with a weak D call TRBD1 (6 bases). The CDR3 contains 14 residues. V shed 8 bases and J shed 5 bases, with 19 bases lying between them. CDR1 is SGHRS, CDR2 YFSETQ, per germline. Written as DNA, the CDR3 is TGCGCCAGTTCAAATGAACAGGGTGCAACTGAAGCTTTCTTT. It yields the protein CASSNEQGATEAFF.

J is TRBJ2-6 and V is TRBV29-1; D might be TRBD1 (5 bases). Germline lookup yields CDR1 SQVTM and CDR2 ANQGSEA. Trimming removed 4 bases from V and 6 bases from J, with 16 bases in between. CDR3 length: 15 amino acids. In DNA form, the CDR3 reads TGCAGCGTTGTCACAGGCGACTGGAAGGCCAACGTCCTGACTTTC. It codes for CSVVTGDWKANVLTF.